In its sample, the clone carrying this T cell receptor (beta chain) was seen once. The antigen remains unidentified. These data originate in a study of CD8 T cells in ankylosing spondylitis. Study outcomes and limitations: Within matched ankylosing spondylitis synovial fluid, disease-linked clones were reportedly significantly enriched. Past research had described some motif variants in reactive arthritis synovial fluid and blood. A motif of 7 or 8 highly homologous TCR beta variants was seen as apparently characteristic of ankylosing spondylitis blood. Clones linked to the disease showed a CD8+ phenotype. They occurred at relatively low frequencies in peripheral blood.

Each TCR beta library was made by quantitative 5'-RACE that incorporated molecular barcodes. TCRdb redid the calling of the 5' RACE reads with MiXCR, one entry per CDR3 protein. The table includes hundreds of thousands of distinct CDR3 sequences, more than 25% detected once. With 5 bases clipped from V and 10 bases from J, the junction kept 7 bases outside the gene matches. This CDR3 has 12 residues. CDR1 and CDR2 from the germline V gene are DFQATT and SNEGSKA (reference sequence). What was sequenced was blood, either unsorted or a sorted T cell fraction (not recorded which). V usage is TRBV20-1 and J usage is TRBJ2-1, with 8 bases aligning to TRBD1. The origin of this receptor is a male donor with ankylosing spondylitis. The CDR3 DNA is TGCAGTGCTCCGGCAGGGGGCGCGGAGCAGTTCTTC. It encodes CSAPAGGAEQFF.